This T cell receptor (beta chain) was sequenced during a study of technical replicates of blood from a handful of donors. Generated by immunoSEQ multiplex PCR, the TCRdb table keeps only in-frame clones and is missing some. Of some 14,000 clones in the sample, around four fifths were seen once. V was pared by 5 bases and J by 7 bases, with 17 bases between. Germline-derived CDR1 and CDR2 are SGHDN and FVKESK. The CDR3 has 14 amino acids. The source of this sequence is a human donor in good health. The specimen was PBMCs. The chain links TRBV14 to TRBJ2-5; D unclear. The CDR3 sequence is CASSLTENYGTQYF. The DNA of the CDR3 is TGTGCCAGCAGCTTGACCGAGAACTACGGGACCCAGTACTTC.